This record looks at one TCR beta chain sequence and its context. This sample is part of a study of OX40 agonist ivuxolimab in advanced cancers. As for the study in general: Prior anti-PD-1, anti-PD-L1 or anti-CTLA-4 therapy was allowed; approximately 41% had some.

Some clones are missing from TCRdb's copy, which holds only in-frame ones; the method was immunoSEQ multiplex PCR. The sample has roughly 28,000 clones, roughly 87% seen once. There are 12 residues in the CDR3. Deletions cut 0 bases from V and 15 bases from J, with 15 bases between. Germline V gene data show CDR1 as SQVTM and CDR2 as ANQGSEA. The sample was CD4+ or CD8+ T cells sorted from blood, taken in a trial of the OX40 agonist ivuxolimab. The V and J genes are TRBV29-1 and TRBJ2-1; D gene unclear. The TCR comes from an adult with an advanced solid tumor such as melanoma, head and neck, liver or kidney cancer. The CDR3 region is CSVEEGSAIPFF. The CDR3 DNA reads TGCAGCGTTGAAGAAGGCTCGGCTATTCCGTTCTTC.